This entry lists 2 T cell receptor beta chains sequenced from one sample in a study of T cell repertoires in cytomegalovirus infection. Which antigens these TCRs recognize remains unknown. TCRdb reanalysed the reads using MiXCR and keeps one entry per CDR3 protein. The sample includes about 400,000 distinct CDR3 sequences, 34% of them seen just once. The sequences come from cultured PBMCs, collected from culture after CMV antigen stimulation. These receptor sequences come from a human donor in good health (CMV status not recorded). Some clones in this sample may be carry-over from other donors' samples.

The chain recombines TRBV7-2 with TRBJ2-3; 9 bases are shared with TRBD2. V lost 1 base, J lost 4 bases, and 6 bases stayed unmatched. In germline, CDR1 is SGHTA, CDR2 FQGNSA. The length of the CDR3 is 16 residues. CDR3 sequence: CASSLGPSGISDTQYF. In DNA, the CDR3 is TGTGCCAGCAGCTTAGGACCTAGCGGGATATCAGATACGCAGTATTTT.

The chain joins TRBV29-1 to TRBJ2-1, with D possibly called TRBD1 or TRBD2 (5 bases each). The CDR3 runs to 14 residues. Germline V CDR1 and CDR2: SQVTM, ANQGSEA. V lost 4 bases and J lost 4, with 14 bases in between. The CDR3 DNA reads TGCAGCGTTGGCGCCTCGGGGCCTTACAATGAGCAGTTCTTC. Translating it yields CSVGASGPYNEQFF.